This T cell receptor beta chain was sequenced during a study of shared clonotypes between healthy human individuals. CD8 cells classed as naive were CD45RO-negative and positively selected for CCR7, excluding terminally differentiated effector memory CD45RA+ cells. Sequenced by immunoSEQ multiplex PCR; TCRdb stores in-frame clones only, minus some. The data contain approximately 720,000 clones, 90% to 95% of them singletons. This clone was seen once. The sequenced sample was naive CD8+ T cells sorted from blood. The source is a man aged 30-40 years in good health.

CDR3 nucleotide sequence: TGTGCCAGCTCACCAAGGAGCAGCCCTCCCTCCGATACGCAGTATTTT. Translating gives CASSPRSSPPSDTQYF. The chain has TRBV18 and TRBJ2-3, with D unresolved. V was trimmed by 2 bases and J by 6 bases, leaving 18 bases between them. Germline CDR1 and CDR2: KGHSH and LQKENI. The CDR3 has 16 residues.